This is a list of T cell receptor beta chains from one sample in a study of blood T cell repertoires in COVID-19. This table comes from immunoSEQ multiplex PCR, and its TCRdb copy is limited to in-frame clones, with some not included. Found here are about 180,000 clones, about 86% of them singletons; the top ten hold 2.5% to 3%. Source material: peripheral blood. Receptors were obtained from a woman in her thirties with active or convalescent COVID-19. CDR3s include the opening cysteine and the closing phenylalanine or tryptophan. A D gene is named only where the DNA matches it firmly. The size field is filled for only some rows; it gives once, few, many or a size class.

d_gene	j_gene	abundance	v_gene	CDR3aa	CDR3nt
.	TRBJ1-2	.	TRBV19	CASSMGRGGHYGYTF	TGTGCCAGTAGTATGGGACGAGGGGGACACTATGGCTACACCTTC
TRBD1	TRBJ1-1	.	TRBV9	CASSVGDRGPLMSEAFF	TGTGCCAGCAGCGTAGGTGACAGGGGGCCGTTGATGTCTGAAGCTTTCTTT
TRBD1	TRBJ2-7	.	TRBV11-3	CASSLTGTGMQQYF	TGTGCCAGCAGCTTGACGGGGACAGGGATGCAGCAGTACTTC
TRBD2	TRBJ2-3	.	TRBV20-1	CSASSGGRSDTQYF	TGCAGTGCTAGTTCGGGCGGGAGGTCAGATACGCAGTATTTT
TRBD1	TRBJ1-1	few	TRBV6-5	CASRPTWTGDNEAFF	TGTGCCAGCAGACCTACTTGGACAGGGGATAATGAAGCTTTCTTT
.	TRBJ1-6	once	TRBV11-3	CASRPRRGDSPLHF	TGTGCCAGCAGGCCCCGCAGGGGAGATTCACCCCTCCACTTT
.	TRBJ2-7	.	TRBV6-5	CASPGDTFSYEQYF	TGTGCCAGCCCCGGGGACACTTTCTCCTACGAGCAGTACTTC
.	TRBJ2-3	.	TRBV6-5	CASTHGTSTDTQYF	TGTGCCAGCACCCACGGGACATCCACAGATACGCAGTATTTT
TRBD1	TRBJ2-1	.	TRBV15	CATSRVPGGAKRFF	TGTGCCACCAGCAGAGTTCCAGGGGGCGCGAAGCGGTTCTTC
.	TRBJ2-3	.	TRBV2	CASSPTLNTQYF	TGTGCCAGCAGTCCCACTTTAAATACGCAGTATTTT
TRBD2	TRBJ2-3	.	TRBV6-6	CASSIQRGSTDTQYF	TGTGCCAGCAGTATACAGCGGGGGTCCACAGATACGCAGTATTTT
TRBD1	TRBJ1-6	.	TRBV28	CASGTVYNSPLHF	TGTGCCAGTGGGACAGTGTATAATTCACCCCTCCACTTT
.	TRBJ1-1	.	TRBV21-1	CASSNGQDEAFF	TGTGCCAGCAGCAACGGACAGGATGAAGCTTTCTTT
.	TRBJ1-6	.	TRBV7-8	CASSLTTNLNSPLHF	TGTGCCAGCAGCTTAACGACAAACCTTAATTCACCCCTCCACTTT
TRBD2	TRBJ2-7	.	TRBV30	CAGTSGGSYEQYF	TGTGCCGGAACTAGCGGGGGGTCCTACGAGCAGTACTTC
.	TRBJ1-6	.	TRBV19	CASRPKSYNSPLHF	TGTGCCAGTAGACCTAAAAGCTATAATTCACCCCTCCACTTT
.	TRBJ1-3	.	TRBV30	CAWSGARYSGNTIYF	TGTGCCTGGAGTGGGGCCAGGTACTCTGGAAACACCATATATTTT
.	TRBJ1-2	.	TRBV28	CASSSLFDYGYTF	TGTGCCAGCAGTTCTCTGTTTGACTATGGCTACACCTTC
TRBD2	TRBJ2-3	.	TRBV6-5	CATSAGGTTDTQYF	TGTGCCACCTCAGCGGGGGGAACCACAGATACGCAGTATTTT
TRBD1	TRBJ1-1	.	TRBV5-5	CASSPRQGVTTEAFF	TGTGCCAGCAGCCCCAGACAGGGGGTGACCACTGAAGCTTTCTTT
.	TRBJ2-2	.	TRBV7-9	CASSSRERGNTGELFF	TGTGCCAGCAGCTCCAGGGAACGAGGGAACACCGGGGAGCTGTTTTTT
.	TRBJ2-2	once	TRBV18	CASSPGRGNTGELFF	TGTGCCAGCTCACCGGGGAGAGGGAACACCGGGGAGCTGTTTTTT
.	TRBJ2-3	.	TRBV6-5	CASGPGKGTDTQYF	TGTGCCAGCGGTCCAGGGAAGGGCACAGATACGCAGTATTTT
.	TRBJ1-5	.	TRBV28	CASRNQGISNQPQHF	TGTGCCAGCAGAAATCAGGGTATCAGCAATCAGCCCCAGCATTTT
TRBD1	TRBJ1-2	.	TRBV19	CASSIKAGGGYGYTF	TGTGCCAGTAGTATAAAGGCAGGGGGCGGCTATGGCTACACCTTC
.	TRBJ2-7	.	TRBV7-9	CASKGDSYEQYF	TGTGCCAGCAAGGGGGACTCCTACGAGCAGTACTTC
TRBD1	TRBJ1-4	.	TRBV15	CATSGDRYNEKLFF	TGTGCCACCAGCGGGGACAGGTACAATGAAAAACTGTTTTTT
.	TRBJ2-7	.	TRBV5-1	CASSRPGQTNEQYF	TGCGCCAGCAGCCGCCCAGGACAGACTAACGAGCAGTACTTC
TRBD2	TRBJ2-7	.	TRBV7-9	CASSLAASGSPEQYF	TGTGCCAGCAGCTTAGCGGCTAGCGGGAGTCCCGAGCAGTACTTC
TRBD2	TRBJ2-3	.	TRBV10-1	CASSSQREGRSGTDTQYF	TGCGCCAGCAGTTCCCAGCGGGAGGGCCGATCTGGCACAGATACGCAGTATTTT
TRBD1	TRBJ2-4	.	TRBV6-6	CASRREPGTGGGNIQYF	TGTGCCAGCAGACGAGAACCCGGGACAGGGGGCGGGAACATTCAGTACTTC
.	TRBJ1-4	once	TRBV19	CASSSGATNEKLFF	TGTGCCAGTAGTAGCGGAGCAACTAATGAAAAACTGTTTTTT
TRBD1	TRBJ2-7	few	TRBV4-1	CASSSPGQGHEQYF	TGCGCCAGCAGCTCACCGGGACAGGGCCACGAGCAGTACTTC
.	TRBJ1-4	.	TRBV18	CASSPPGTNEKLFF	TGTGCCAGCTCACCCCCGGGAACTAATGAAAAACTGTTTTTT
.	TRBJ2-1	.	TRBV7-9	CASSSRTTQQFF	TGTGCCAGCAGCTCCCGGACTACTCAGCAGTTCTTC
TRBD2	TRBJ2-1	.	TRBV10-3	CAIKNYGLGQYEQFF	TGTGCCATCAAAAACTATGGACTAGGTCAATATGAGCAGTTCTTC
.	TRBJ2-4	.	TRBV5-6	CASSLIATGAKNIQYF	TGTGCCAGCAGCTTAATAGCGACGGGAGCCAAAAACATTCAGTACTTC
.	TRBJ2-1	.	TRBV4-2	CASSESLTSTTYNEQFF	TGTGCCAGCAGCGAAAGTCTGACTTCTACCACTTACAATGAGCAGTTCTTC
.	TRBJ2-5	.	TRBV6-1	CASSGWRPGKQETQYF	TGTGCCAGCAGTGGCTGGCGACCAGGGAAACAAGAGACCCAGTACTTC
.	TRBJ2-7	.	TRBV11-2	CASSLDYRNTYEQYF	TGTGCCAGCAGCTTAGATTACAGAAACACCTACGAGCAGTACTTC
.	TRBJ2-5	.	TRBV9	CASSADNPFQETQYF	TGTGCCAGCAGCGCGGACAACCCGTTTCAAGAGACCCAGTACTTC
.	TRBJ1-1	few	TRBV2	CASSERARAAEAFF	TGTGCCAGCAGTGAAAGGGCCAGGGCGGCTGAAGCTTTCTTT